This entry describes one T cell receptor beta chain. The authors' processing: Reference gene primer amplification in the assay estimated nucleated cell counts. Profiled with immunoSEQ multiplex PCR; TCRdb holds only in-frame clones, not every one. D and trimming come from the DNA, and the V and J calls and clone size come from that table. The sample lists hundreds of thousands of clones; just under 85% were seen once. Trimming took 4 bases from V and 2 from J; bases not matched to a gene: 6. Germline loops: CDR1 SGHRS, CDR2 YFSETQ. The CDR3 contains 18 residues. These data originate in a study of blood T cell repertoires in COVID-19. Study in general: Samples of COVID-19 (acute and convalescent) were obtained from the United States, Italy and Spain. PBMCs, B-cell-depleted T cells, or T cells provided the cDNA or gDNA that made up the material.

Input material: peripheral blood. This TCR came from an elderly man with acute or convalescent COVID-19. The V and J genes are TRBV5-1 and TRBJ2-1; 16 nucleotides line up with TRBD2. Written as DNA, the CDR3 is TGCGCCAGCAGCCAGGGGACTAGCGGGAGGGCCGCCTACAATGAGCAGTTCTTC. Translating it yields CASSQGTSGRAAYNEQFF.